The 9 T cell receptor beta chains in this list originate from one sample, sequenced in a study of CD8+CD57+ T cells in acquired aplastic anemia. Genomic DNA templated the TCR beta VDJ and CDR3 profiling. Each CDR3 protein is one row after TCRdb ran MiXCR on the reads. This table holds around 140,000 distinct CDR3 sequences, 41% found once. The sequencing sample was made of sorted CD4+, CD8+, or CD8+CD57+ T cells (not recorded which) from PBMCs. The receptor source for this set is a human donor in good health, serving as a control.

This clonotype was observed at least ten times. The chain couples TRBV9 to TRBJ1-3; D is unclear. The germline V gene encodes CDR1 SGDLS and CDR2 YYNGEE. Between the trimmed V and J ends, which lost 4 bases and 0 bases, there was a span of 11 bases. The CDR3 runs to 15 residues. The chain's CDR3 is CASSPISRSGNTIYF. The CDR3 DNA is TGTGCCAGCAGCCCCATCAGTCGCTCTGGAAACACCATATATTTT.

This clonotype was seen only once. V usage is TRBV2 and J usage is TRBJ1-1; D unresolved. CDR1 is SNHLY, CDR2 FYNNEI, per germline. V lost 4 bases, J lost 8 bases, and 14 bases lay in between. The CDR3 extends over 13 amino acids. As DNA, the CDR3 is TGTGCCAGCAGTGGACCGATTTCCAGCGAAGCTTTCTTT. Residues: CASSGPISSEAFF.

The sample holds many counts of this clonotype. The rearrangement uses TRBV5-1 and TRBJ1-1; D unresolved. V lost 0 bases and J lost 0, with 9 bases in between. This CDR3 comprises 15 residues. Per the germline V gene, CDR1 is SGHRS and CDR2 is YFSETQ. The CDR3 nucleotides read TGCGCCAGCAGCTTGGTTTCGGGTATGAACACTGAAGCTTTCTTT. Protein product: CASSLVSGMNTEAFF.

This clonotype was observed many times. This chain joins TRBV30 and TRBJ2-1; TRBD2 agrees at 12 bases. The germline CDR1 and CDR2 sequences are GTSNPN and SVGIG (reference sequence). The CDR3 loop spans 15 amino acids. Trimming took 3 bases from V and 7 from J; bases not matched to a gene: 7. CDR3 in DNA: TGTGCCTGGAGCAGGGGACTAGCGGGCGAGAATGAGCAGTTCTTC. This sequence encodes CAWSRGLAGENEQFF.

The genes are TRBV6-5 and TRBJ2-7, with D perhaps matching TRBD1 (6 bases). Per germline, CDR1 MNHEY and CDR2 SVGAGI. Trimming pared 2 bases from V and 6 bases from J, leaving 8 bases between. The length of the CDR3 is 12 residues. CDR3 region: CASSYGGGEQYF. The CDR3 coding sequence is TGTGCCAGCAGTTACGGGGGCGGCGAGCAGTACTTC.

The chain employs TRBV12-3 or TRBV12-4 and TRBJ2-7, with D possibly matching TRBD1 (5 bases). Trimming shortened V by 5 bases and J by 5 bases, and 16 bases separated the two germline ends. The CDR3 consists of 14 residues. CDR3 region: CASSNGARFHEQYF. The CDR3 nucleotides are TGTGCCAGCAGTAATGGGGCTAGGTTCCACGAGCAGTACTTC.

The chain is built from TRBV4-1 and TRBJ2-7, with 7 bases fitting TRBD1. Looked up from germline, CDR1 is MGHRA and CDR2 is YSYEKL. The CDR3 is made up of 13 amino acids. The V segment lost 4 bases and the J segment 4 bases; nucleotides outside the gene matches: 4. CDR3 sequence: CASSLRQGYEQYV. The CDR3 DNA reads as TGCGCCAGCAGCCTACGACAGGGATACGAGCAGTACGTC.

V is TRBV30 and J is TRBJ2-1; 10 positions match TRBD2. The CDR3 loop spans 17 amino acids. Per germline, CDR1 GTSNPN and CDR2 SVGIG (reference sequence). V was clipped by 2 bases and J by 4 bases; unmatched bases: 11. CDR3 sequence (DNA): TGTGCCTGGAGTCCACCTCCGACTAGCGGGCTTTACAATGAGCAGTTCTTC. Translation gives CAWSPPPTSGLYNEQFF.

This clonotype was detected ten times or more. The rearrangement joins TRBV4-1 to TRBJ2-6; D is ambiguous. Trimming stripped 4 bases from V and 0 bases from J, with 4 bases between. From germline, CDR1 is MGHRA and CDR2 YSYEKL. The CDR3 consists of 14 residues. This CDR3 is CASSRSSGANVLTF. CDR3 nucleotides: TGCGCCAGCAGCCGGAGCTCTGGGGCCAACGTCCTGACTTTC.